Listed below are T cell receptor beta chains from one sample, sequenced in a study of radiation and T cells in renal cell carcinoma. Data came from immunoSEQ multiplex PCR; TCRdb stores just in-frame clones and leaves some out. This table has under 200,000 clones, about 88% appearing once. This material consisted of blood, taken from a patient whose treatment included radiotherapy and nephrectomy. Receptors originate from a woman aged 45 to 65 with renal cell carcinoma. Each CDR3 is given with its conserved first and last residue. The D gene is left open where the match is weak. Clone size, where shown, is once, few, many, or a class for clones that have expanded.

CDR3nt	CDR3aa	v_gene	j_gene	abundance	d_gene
TGCGCCAGCAGCTTGGAAATATCTTACTCCGGGGAGCTGTTTTTT	CASSLEISYSGELFF	TRBV5-1	TRBJ2-2	-	-
TGTGCCAGCAGAGGAAACATGAACACTGAAGCTTTCTTT	CASRGNMNTEAFF	TRBV2	TRBJ1-1	few	-
TGTGCCAGCAGCTTAACAGGGACGGCCTCTGGAAACACCATATATTTT	CASSLTGTASGNTIYF	TRBV7-3	TRBJ1-3	-	-
TGTGCCAGCCGAGAAAGGAATTCACCCCTCCACTTT	CASRERNSPLHF	TRBV6-5	TRBJ1-6	once	-
TGTGCCATCAGCGGGACAGAGGTTACTCAGCCCCAGCATTTT	CAISGTEVTQPQHF	TRBV10-3	TRBJ1-5	-	TRBD1
TGCGCCAGCAAATTCACAATGCCCTATCAACTCCCGATTTCACCCCTCCACTTT	CASKFTMPYQLPISPLHF	TRBV23-1	TRBJ1-6	-	-
TGTGCCAGCCAACAGGGTGGGGTCGCTGAAGCTTTCTTT	CASQQGGVAEAFF	TRBV10-3	TRBJ1-1	-	-
TGTGCCAGCAGCTTAGGCATACCCCACAGGTTGGGAAGTGAAGCTTTCTTT	CASSLGIPHRLGSEAFF	TRBV7-9	TRBJ1-1	once	-
TGTGCCAGCTCACATGGGACAGGGGACGAAAAACTGTTTTTT	CASSHGTGDEKLFF	TRBV18	TRBJ1-4	-	TRBD1
TGCGCCAGCAGCGCCGGGGGTCCCCAAGAGACCCAGTACTTC	CASSAGGPQETQYF	TRBV5-1	TRBJ2-5	-	-
TGTGCCAGCAGCCAAGATGGAGCGGGGGGGGCCTACAATGAGCAGTTCTTC	CASSQDGAGGAYNEQFF	TRBV4-2	TRBJ2-1	-	TRBD2
TGTGCCAGCAGCTCAACTCATTCTAACCTAGCAAATGAGCAGTTCTTC	CASSSTHSNLANEQFF	TRBV7-3	TRBJ2-1	-	-
TGTGCCAGCAGCTCCCGGGAGCGCACAGATACGCAGTATTTT	CASSSRERTDTQYF	TRBV13	TRBJ2-3	-	-
TGTGCCAGCAGTGTAGGGGGGCAAGTATACGAGCAGTACTTC	CASSVGGQVYEQYF	TRBV2	TRBJ2-7	-	-
TGTGCCAGCAGCCTCGACCCGGGACCTCCCTACAATGAGCAGTTCTTC	CASSLDPGPPYNEQFF	TRBV7-3	TRBJ2-1	-	-
TGCGCCAGCAGCTTGCGTAGAGGGACAGACCTCTCTGGGGCCAACGTCCTGACTTTC	CASSLRRGTDLSGANVLTF	TRBV5-1	TRBJ2-6	-	TRBD1
TGCGCCAGCAGCTTGGAGGTCAGGGTATCGGGAAACACCATATATTTT	CASSLEVRVSGNTIYF	TRBV5-1	TRBJ1-3	few	-
TGTGCTAGTGGGGCCCCGGGACAGGTCTATGGCTACACCTTC	CASGAPGQVYGYTF	TRBV12-5	TRBJ1-2	-	TRBD1
TGTGCCAGCAGCTTAGCGGTAGGGGGCGAGCAGTACTTC	CASSLAVGGEQYF	TRBV7-9	TRBJ2-7	-	-
TGCAGCGTTGAAACAGGGCCCGTCTGGGGCTACACCTTC	CSVETGPVWGYTF	TRBV29-1	TRBJ1-2	-	-
TGTGCCAGCAGCCACACATACAAGAACACTGAAGCTTTCTTT	CASSHTYKNTEAFF	TRBV4-2	TRBJ1-1	once	-
TGTGCCAGCAGCTACCTCGCGGGGGCCTACAATGAGCAGTTCTTC	CASSYLAGAYNEQFF	TRBV7-9	TRBJ2-1	-	TRBD2
TGTGCCAGTATATCCGCCTGGGCAGCTCGAGAAAGGACTGAAGCTTTCTTT	CASISAWAARERTEAFF	TRBV19	TRBJ1-1	-	-
TGCGCCAGCAGCCGGACAGGGCTCTACGAGCAGTACTTC	CASSRTGLYEQYF	TRBV4-1	TRBJ2-7	-	TRBD1
TGTGCCAGTAGTGGGAGATACGGGACAGGGCTCACCGGGGAGCTGTTTTTT	CASSGRYGTGLTGELFF	TRBV19	TRBJ2-2	-	TRBD1
TGTGCCAGCAGTTACCCCGGGGAGCTGTTTTTT	CASSYPGELFF	TRBV6-5	TRBJ2-2	-	-
TGTGCCAGCAGCTTAGCAGACAGGGGGTTCAATGAGCAGTTCTTC	CASSLADRGFNEQFF	TRBV7-8	TRBJ2-1	-	TRBD1
TGTGCCAGCTCCAAAGGAGAGGGTTACAATGAGCAGTTCTTC	CASSKGEGYNEQFF	TRBV18	TRBJ2-1	-	-
TGCGCCAGCAGCTTCGAGGGTGGTTCACCCCTCCACTTT	CASSFEGGSPLHF	TRBV5-1	TRBJ1-6	-	-
TGTGCCAGCGGACAGGTGGCAACTAATGAAAAACTGTTTTTT	CASGQVATNEKLFF	TRBV6-6	TRBJ1-4	-	TRBD1
TGTGCCAGCAGTTACTCATCGGGTTTTCAATACGAGCAGTACTTC	CASSYSSGFQYEQYF	TRBV6-5	TRBJ2-7	-	-
TGTGCCAGCAGCCCCCACCCATTCAAGGGGACCGGGGAGCTGTTTTTT	CASSPHPFKGTGELFF	TRBV7-6	TRBJ2-2	-	-
TGCAGCGTCTTGGGACAGGGGGCGCGGGGCTACACCTTC	CSVLGQGARGYTF	TRBV29-1	TRBJ1-2	-	TRBD1
TGTGCCAGCAGTCAGACAGTGGGGCTAGTTGCCTATGGCTACACCTTC	CASSQTVGLVAYGYTF	TRBV6-6	TRBJ1-2	-	-
TGTGCCAGCAGCTTAGGAAGGCTTTTCGGGACAGGGGGCTCTCAGCCCCAGCATTTT	CASSLGRLFGTGGSQPQHF	TRBV11-2	TRBJ1-5	-	TRBD1
TGTGCCAGCAGTTACTCACCAGGGCTCGCTAACTATGGCTACACCTTC	CASSYSPGLANYGYTF	TRBV6-5	TRBJ1-2	-	-
TGTGCCAGCGGGTCCCAGATGAAGAACACTGAAGCTTTCTTT	CASGSQMKNTEAFF	TRBV6-5	TRBJ1-1	-	-
TGTGCCAGCAGTGAATGGGACGGGGTGGTTAATGAGCAGTTCTTC	CASSEWDGVVNEQFF	TRBV6-1	TRBJ2-1	-	-
TGTGCCAGCAGCCAAGTCGGGACTGCAGATACGCAGTATTTT	CASSQVGTADTQYF	TRBV4-2	TRBJ2-3	-	-
TGTGCCAGCAAGTCTCTGCAATCGGTGCCAGGGATTGGCTACACCTTC	CASKSLQSVPGIGYTF	TRBV11-2	TRBJ1-2	once	-
TGTGCCAGCAGCCTTAGCGGGGGGGCCGGGGAGACCCAGTACTTC	CASSLSGGAGETQYF	TRBV7-2	TRBJ2-5	-	TRBD2
TGCGCCAGCCATGCCCTAGCGGGGGGCCCCTACGAGCAGTACTTC	CASHALAGGPYEQYF	TRBV5-1	TRBJ2-7	-	TRBD2
TGTGCCAGCAGCTTCCGGGCTAAGGGGACTGAGCAGTTCTTC	CASSFRAKGTEQFF	TRBV5-6	TRBJ2-1	-	-
TGTGCCAGCAGTCCCGAGCGGGGGGCAGAGACCCAGTACTTC	CASSPERGAETQYF	TRBV6-1	TRBJ2-5	-	TRBD2
TGTGCCAGCAGCTTAGATGTGAACTTAGGGGAGCAGTACTTC	CASSLDVNLGEQYF	TRBV7-9	TRBJ2-7	-	-
TGCACTACCCAGGGGCACACTGAAGCTTTCTTT	CTTQGHTEAFF	TRBV20-1	TRBJ1-1	-	-
TGTGCCAGCCGAAGGGACAGGGAAGCTTTCTTT	CASRRDREAFF	TRBV6-1	TRBJ1-1	once	TRBD1
TGTGCCAGCTCACCTACAGGGCCCTCTGGAAACACCATATATTTT	CASSPTGPSGNTIYF	TRBV18	TRBJ1-3	-	-
TGTGCCAGCAGCCAAGGGGCGTGGGGTGAAAAACTGTTTTTT	CASSQGAWGEKLFF	TRBV14	TRBJ1-4	-	-